Given below is one TCR beta chain in context. Its specificity is unknown. The entry originates in a study of cytomegalovirus exposure and HLA in healthy donors. Study-wide points: Near-uniform donor sequencing depth was presumed by presence/absence analyses.

The study ran its PCR with 60 Vbeta and 13 Jbeta primers. Profiled with immunoSEQ multiplex PCR; TCRdb holds only in-frame clones, not every one. Of roughly 190,000 clones listed, roughly four fifths are singletons. The CDR3 sequence is 15 residues long. Trimming stripped 6 bases from V and 0 bases from J, with 15 bases between. Germline V gene sequence: CDR1 MNHEY, CDR2 SMNVEV (reference sequence). This sequence joins TRBV27 and TRBJ2-7, with D tentatively TRBD2 (7 bases). This TCR was sampled from a woman aged 25-40 years in good health and CMV-seropositive. Sequencing used PBMCs. Written as DNA, the CDR3 is TGTGCCAGCAGGGGGGGGGCTTATAGCTCCTACGAGCAGTACTTC. It specifies CASRGGAYSSYEQYF.